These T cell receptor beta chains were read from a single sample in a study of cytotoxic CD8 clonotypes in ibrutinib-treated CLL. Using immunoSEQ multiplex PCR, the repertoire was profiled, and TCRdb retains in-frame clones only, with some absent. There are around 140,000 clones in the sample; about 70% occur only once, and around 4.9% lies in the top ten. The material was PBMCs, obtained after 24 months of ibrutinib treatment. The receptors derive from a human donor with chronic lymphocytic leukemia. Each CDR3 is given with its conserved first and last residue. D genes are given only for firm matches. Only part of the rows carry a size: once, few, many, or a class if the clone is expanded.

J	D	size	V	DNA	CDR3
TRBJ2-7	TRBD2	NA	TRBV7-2	TGTGCCAGCAGCTCGGCTAGCGGACCCTACGAGCAGTACTTC	CASSSASGPYEQYF
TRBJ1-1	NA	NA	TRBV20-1	TGCAGTGCTAGGGGTGGGGTAGCTTTCTTT	CSARGGVAFF
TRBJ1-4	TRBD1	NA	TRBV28	TGTGCCACCCTTTTTGGGGGGGCAGGGGGCTTGGTAAAACTGTTTTTT	CATLFGGAGGLVKLFF
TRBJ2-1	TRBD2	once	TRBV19	TGTGCCAGTAGTATAGTGGCGGGAGGGAATGAGCAGTTCTTC	CASSIVAGGNEQFF
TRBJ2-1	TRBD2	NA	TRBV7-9	TGTGCCAGCACCCCAGCGGGAGCTCGGGGGAATGAGCAGTTCTTC	CASTPAGARGNEQFF
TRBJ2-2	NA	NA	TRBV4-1	TGCGCCAGCAGCCGAAGGGGGGACACCAACACCGGGGAGCTGTTTTTT	CASSRRGDTNTGELFF
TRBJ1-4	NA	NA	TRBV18	TGTGCCAGCTCATCGGAAGGGGCCTCAAATGAAAAACTGTTTTTT	CASSSEGASNEKLFF
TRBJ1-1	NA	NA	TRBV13	TGTGCCAGCAGCTTTCGGGACGTGGGTACTGAAGCTTTCTTT	CASSFRDVGTEAFF
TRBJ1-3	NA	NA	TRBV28	TGTGCCAGCAGCCCCTCGGGCGGGCCCGGAAACACCATATATTTT	CASSPSGGPGNTIYF
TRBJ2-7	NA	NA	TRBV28	TGTGCCAGCAGTTTAGGGCGGGACTCCCTCTCCTACGAGCAGTACTTC	CASSLGRDSLSYEQYF
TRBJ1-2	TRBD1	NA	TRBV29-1	TGCAGCGTTGAGTTGGCAGGGGGCTACTATGGCTACACCTTC	CSVELAGGYYGYTF
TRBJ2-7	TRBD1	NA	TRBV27	TGTGCCAGCAGTTCCAGCGGGACAGGGCGGTACGAGCAGTACTTC	CASSSSGTGRYEQYF
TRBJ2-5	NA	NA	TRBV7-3	TGTGCCAGCAGCCCCTGGGGCAACCAAGAGACCCAGTACTTC	CASSPWGNQETQYF
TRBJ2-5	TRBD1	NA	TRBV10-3	TGTGCCATAAGGGACAGGGCAGAGACCCAGTACTTC	CAIRDRAETQYF
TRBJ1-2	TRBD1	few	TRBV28	TGTGCCAGCAGCACCACAGGGGGAAGGCCTGGGGGGTATGGCTACACCTTC	CASSTTGGRPGGYGYTF
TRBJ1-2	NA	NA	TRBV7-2	TGTGCCAGCACCCCTTGGGGGAGAAACTATGGCTACACCTTC	CASTPWGRNYGYTF
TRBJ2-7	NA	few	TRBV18	TGTGCCAGCTCCTCCGAGCGGAGAATTTACGAGCAGTACTTC	CASSSERRIYEQYF
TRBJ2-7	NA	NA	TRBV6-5	TGTGCCAGCAGTTACTCCCGGGACAACTACGAGCAGTACTTC	CASSYSRDNYEQYF
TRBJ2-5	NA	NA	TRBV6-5	TGTGCCAGCAGTTACTCGGGGTTAGTGTACCAAGAGACCCAGTACTTC	CASSYSGLVYQETQYF
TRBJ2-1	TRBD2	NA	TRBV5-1	TGCGCCAGCAGCCCGGGACTAGCGGACAATGAGCAGTTCTTC	CASSPGLADNEQFF
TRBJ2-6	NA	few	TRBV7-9	TGTGCCAGCACCTCTGGGGCCAACGTCCTGACTTTC	CASTSGANVLTF
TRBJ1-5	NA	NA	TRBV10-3	TGTGCCATCAGTCCCGGGAACTATCAGCCCCAGCATTTT	CAISPGNYQPQHF
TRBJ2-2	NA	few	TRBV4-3	TGCGCCCCGTGCCGGCAGGGCAACACCGGGGAGCTGTTTTTT	CAPCRQGNTGELFF
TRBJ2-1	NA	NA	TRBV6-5	TGTGCCAGCAGGCTACCCGTGGGTGAGCAGTTCTTC	CASRLPVGEQFF
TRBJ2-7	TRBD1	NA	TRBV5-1	TGCGCCAGCAGCCCGACAGGGGACGAGCAGTACTTC	CASSPTGDEQYF
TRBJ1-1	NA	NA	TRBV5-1	TGCGCCAGCAGCTTGGCGGGGGCGAGGAACACTGAAGCTTTCTTT	CASSLAGARNTEAFF
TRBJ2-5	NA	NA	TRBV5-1	TGCGCCAGCAGCTTCGCGGGAAAAGAGACCCAGTACTTC	CASSFAGKETQYF
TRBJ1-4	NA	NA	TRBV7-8	TGTGCCAGCAGCTTAGATTGGCCTAGCGAAAAACTGTTTTTT	CASSLDWPSEKLFF
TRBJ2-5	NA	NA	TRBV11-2	TGTGCCAGCAGCCGAAGGCGTGGGGGGGAGACCCAGTACTTC	CASSRRRGGETQYF
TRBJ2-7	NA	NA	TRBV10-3	TGTGCCATCAGTGAGTCGGGGAGAACCTACGAGCAGTACTTC	CAISESGRTYEQYF
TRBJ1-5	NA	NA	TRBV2	TGTGCCAGCAGTGACGGGACGATCGGTGGAGCCCAGCATTTT	CASSDGTIGGAQHF
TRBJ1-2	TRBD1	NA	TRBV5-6	TGTGCCAGCAGCTTGGGCACAGGGGAACGAGGCTACACCTTC	CASSLGTGERGYTF
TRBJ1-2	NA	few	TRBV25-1	TGTGCCAGCAGTGGAATGGGTCAGACCGTCTTC	CASSGMGQTVF
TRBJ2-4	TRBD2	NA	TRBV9	TGTGCCAGCAGCGCTAGCGGGAGGGAGGGGATTCAGTACTTC	CASSASGREGIQYF
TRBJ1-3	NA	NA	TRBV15	TGTGCCACCAGCAGAGAGAGGCCAGGGGCCGGAAACACCATATATTTT	CATSRERPGAGNTIYF
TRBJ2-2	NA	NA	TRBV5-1	TGCGCCAGCGGGAGGACAGTGAACACCGGGGAGCTGTTTTTT	CASGRTVNTGELFF
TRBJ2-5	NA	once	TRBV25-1	TGTGCCAGCAGTGAAGGGTGGACGCACCAAGAGACCCAGTACTTC	CASSEGWTHQETQYF
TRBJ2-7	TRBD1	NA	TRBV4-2	TGTGCCAGCAGCCCCGAGGGGACAGGGCGATACGAGCAGTACTTC	CASSPEGTGRYEQYF
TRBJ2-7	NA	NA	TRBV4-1	TGCGCCAGCAGCCAAGATTGGACAGCTTACGAGCAGTACTTC	CASSQDWTAYEQYF
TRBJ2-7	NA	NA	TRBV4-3	TGCGCCAGCAGCCAAGTTTGGGGCACCCCCTACTACGAGCAGTACTTC	CASSQVWGTPYYEQYF
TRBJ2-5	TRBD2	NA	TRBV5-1	TGCGCCAGCAGCTTGGTCGCTAGCGGGGGACAAGAGACCCAGTACTTC	CASSLVASGGQETQYF
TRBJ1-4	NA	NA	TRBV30	TGTGCCTGGGGCGAAGGGGATGGGTGTGAAAAACTGTTTTTT	CAWGEGDGCEKLFF
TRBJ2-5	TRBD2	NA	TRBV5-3	TGTGCCAGAAGCTACGCTAGCGGGAGGCCCCAAGAGACCCAGTACTTC	CARSYASGRPQETQYF
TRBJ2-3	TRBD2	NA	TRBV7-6	TGTGCCAGCAGCCCAAGCAGTAAACTAGCGGGAGGCCAGTATTTT	CASSPSSKLAGGQYF
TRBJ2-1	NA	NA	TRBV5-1	TGCGCCAGCAGCTTAGCGGGCAGCGACTACAATGAGCAGTTCTTC	CASSLAGSDYNEQFF